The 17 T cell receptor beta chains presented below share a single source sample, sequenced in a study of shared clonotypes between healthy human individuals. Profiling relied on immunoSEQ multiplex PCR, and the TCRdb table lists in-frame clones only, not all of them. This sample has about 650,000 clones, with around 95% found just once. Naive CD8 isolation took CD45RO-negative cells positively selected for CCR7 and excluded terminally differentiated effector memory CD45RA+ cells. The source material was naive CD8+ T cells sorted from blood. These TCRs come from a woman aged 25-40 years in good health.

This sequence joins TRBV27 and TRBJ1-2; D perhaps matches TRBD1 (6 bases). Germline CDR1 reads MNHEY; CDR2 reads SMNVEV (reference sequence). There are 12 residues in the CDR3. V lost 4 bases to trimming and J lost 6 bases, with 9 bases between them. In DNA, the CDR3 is TGTGCCAGCAGTTCAGGGGCGCATGGCTACACCTTC. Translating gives CASSSGAHGYTF.

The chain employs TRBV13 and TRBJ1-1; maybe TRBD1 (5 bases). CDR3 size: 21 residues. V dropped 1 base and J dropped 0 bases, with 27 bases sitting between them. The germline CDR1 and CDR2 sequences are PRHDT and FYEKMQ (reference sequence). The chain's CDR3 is CASSLVGDRGTPGFVNTEAFF. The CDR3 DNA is TGTGCCAGCAGCTTAGTAGGAGATAGAGGGACCCCAGGCTTTGTGAACACTGAAGCTTTCTTT.

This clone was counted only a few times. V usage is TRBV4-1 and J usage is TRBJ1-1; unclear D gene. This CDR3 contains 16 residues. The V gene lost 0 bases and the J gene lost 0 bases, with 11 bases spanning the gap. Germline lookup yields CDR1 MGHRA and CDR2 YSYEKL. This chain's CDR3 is CASSQDGEGLNTEAFF. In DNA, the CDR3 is TGCGCCAGCAGCCAAGATGGGGAGGGCTTGAACACTGAAGCTTTCTTT.

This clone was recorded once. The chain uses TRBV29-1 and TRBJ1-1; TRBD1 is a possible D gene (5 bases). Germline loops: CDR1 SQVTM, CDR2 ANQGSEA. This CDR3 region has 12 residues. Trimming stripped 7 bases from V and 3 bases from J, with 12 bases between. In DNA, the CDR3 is TGCAGCGCGGCCTGGGGGTACACTGAAGCTTTCTTT. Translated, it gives CSAAWGYTEAFF.

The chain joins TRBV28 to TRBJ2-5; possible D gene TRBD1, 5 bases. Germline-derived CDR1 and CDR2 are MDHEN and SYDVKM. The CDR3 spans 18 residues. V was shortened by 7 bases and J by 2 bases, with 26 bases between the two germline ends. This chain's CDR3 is CASTHGAAPARVQETQYF. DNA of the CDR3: TGTGCCAGCACCCATGGGGCAGCGCCCGCCCGCGTACAAGAGACCCAGTACTTC.

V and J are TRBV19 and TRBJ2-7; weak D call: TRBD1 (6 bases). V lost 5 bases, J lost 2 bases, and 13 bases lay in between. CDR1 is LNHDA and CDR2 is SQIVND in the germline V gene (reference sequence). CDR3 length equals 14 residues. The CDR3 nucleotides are TGTGCCAGTAGTTTCTCGACAGGACCCTACGAGCAGTACTTC. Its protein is CASSFSTGPYEQYF.

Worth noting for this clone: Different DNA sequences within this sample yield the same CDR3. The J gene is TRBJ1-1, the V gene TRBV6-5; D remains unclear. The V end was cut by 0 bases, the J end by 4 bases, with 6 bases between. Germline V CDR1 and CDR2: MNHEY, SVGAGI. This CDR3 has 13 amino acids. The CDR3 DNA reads TGTGCCAGCAGTTACTCCGAGGGCACTGAAGCTTTCTTT. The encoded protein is CASSYSEGTEAFF.

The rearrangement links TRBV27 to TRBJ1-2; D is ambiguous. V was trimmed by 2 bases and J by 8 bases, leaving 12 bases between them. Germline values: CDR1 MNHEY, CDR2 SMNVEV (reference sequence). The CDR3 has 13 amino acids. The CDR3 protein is CASSLGPEEGYTF. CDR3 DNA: TGTGCCAGCAGTTTAGGGCCAGAAGAGGGCTACACCTTC.

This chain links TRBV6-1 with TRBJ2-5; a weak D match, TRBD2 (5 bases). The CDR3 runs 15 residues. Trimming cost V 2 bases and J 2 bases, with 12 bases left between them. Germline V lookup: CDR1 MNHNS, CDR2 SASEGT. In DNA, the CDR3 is TGTGCCAGCAGTGAAACTAGGATCCCTCAAGAGACCCAGTACTTC. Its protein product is CASSETRIPQETQYF.

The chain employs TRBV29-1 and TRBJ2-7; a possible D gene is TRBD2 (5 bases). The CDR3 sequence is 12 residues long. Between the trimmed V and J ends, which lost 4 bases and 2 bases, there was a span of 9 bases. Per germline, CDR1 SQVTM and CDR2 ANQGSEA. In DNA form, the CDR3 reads TGCAGCGTTGGCGAGACTACCTACGAGCAGTACTTC. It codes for CSVGETTYEQYF.

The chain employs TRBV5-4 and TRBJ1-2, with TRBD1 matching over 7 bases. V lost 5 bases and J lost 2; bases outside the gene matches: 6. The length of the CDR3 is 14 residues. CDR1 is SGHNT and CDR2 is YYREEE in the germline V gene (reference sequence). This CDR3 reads CASSPGTVNYGYTF. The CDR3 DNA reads TGTGCCAGCAGTCCCGGGACAGTCAACTATGGCTACACCTTC.

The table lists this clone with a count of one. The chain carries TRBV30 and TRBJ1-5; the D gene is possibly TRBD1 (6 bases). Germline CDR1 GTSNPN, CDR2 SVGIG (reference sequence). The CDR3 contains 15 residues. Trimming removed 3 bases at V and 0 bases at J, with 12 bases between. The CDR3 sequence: CAWRGQGNSNQPQHF. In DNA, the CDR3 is TGTGCCTGGAGGGGGCAGGGGAATAGCAATCAGCCCCAGCATTTT.

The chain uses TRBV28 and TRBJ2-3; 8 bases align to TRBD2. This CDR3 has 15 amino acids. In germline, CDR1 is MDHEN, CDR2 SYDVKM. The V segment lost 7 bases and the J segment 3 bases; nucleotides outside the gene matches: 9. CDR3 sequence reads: CASTSGVAGTDTQYF. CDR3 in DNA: TGTGCCAGCACTTCTGGGGTAGCGGGAACAGATACGCAGTATTTT.

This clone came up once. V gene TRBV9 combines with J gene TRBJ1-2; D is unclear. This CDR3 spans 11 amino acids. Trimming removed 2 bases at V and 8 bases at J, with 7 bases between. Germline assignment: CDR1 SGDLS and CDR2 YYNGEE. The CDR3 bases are TGTGCCAGCAGCGTTGGCTTGGGCTACACCTTC. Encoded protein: CASSVGLGYTF.

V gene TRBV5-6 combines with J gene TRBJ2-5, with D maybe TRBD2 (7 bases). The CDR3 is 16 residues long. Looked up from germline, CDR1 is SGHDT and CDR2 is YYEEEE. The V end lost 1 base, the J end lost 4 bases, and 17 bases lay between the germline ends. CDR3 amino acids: CASSLREQGGPETQYF. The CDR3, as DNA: TGTGCCAGCAGCTTGAGGGAACAGGGAGGGCCAGAGACCCAGTACTTC.

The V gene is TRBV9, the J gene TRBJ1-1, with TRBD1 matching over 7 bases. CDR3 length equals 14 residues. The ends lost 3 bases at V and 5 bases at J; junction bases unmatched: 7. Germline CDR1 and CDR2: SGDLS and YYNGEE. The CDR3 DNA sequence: TGTGCCAGCAGCGGGCCCGACAGGGATACTGAAGCTTTCTTT. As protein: CASSGPDRDTEAFF.

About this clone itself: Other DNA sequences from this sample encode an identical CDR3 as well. CDR3: CASSLAGNEQFF. CDR3 in DNA: TGTGCCAGCAGTTTAGCTGGCAATGAGCAGTTCTTC. The chain uses TRBV27 and TRBJ2-1; no clear D gene. The CDR3 runs to 12 residues. CDR1 MNHEY and CDR2 SMNVEV come from the germline V gene (reference sequence). The ends were cut back, 2 bases at V and 6 bases at J, with 5 bases in the middle.